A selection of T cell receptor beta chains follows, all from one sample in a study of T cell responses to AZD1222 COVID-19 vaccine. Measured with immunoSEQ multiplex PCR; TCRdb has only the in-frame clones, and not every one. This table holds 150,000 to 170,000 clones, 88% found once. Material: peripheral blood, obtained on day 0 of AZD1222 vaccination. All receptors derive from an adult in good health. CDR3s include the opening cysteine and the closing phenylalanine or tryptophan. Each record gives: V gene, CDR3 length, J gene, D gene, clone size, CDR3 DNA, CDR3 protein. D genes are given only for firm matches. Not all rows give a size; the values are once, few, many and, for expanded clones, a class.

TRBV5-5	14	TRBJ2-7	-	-	TGTGCCAGCAGCCTCGGGACACCCTCCTACGAGCAGTACTTC	CASSLGTPSYEQYF
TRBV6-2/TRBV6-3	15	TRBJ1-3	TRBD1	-	TGTGCCAGCAGTGATCCAGGGGGCCGAGGAAACACCATATATTTT	CASSDPGGRGNTIYF
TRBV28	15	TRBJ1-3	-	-	TGTGCCAGCAGTTTGGGGCTCTTCTCTGGAAACACCATATATTTT	CASSLGLFSGNTIYF
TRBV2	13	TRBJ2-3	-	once	TGTGCCACTGGCGAGGCTAGCACAGATACGCAGTATTTT	CATGEASTDTQYF
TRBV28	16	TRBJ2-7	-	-	TGTGCCAGCAGTTTATGGTCCGGGACGTACTCCTACGAGCAGTACTTC	CASSLWSGTYSYEQYF
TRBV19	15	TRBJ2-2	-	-	TGTGCCAGTAGTCCATCAGGGGGGAGCACCGGGGAGCTGTTTTTT	CASSPSGGSTGELFF
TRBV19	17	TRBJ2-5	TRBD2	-	TGTGCCAGTAGTGTAGTGTTAGCGGGGGGTTACCAAGAGACCCAGTACTTC	CASSVVLAGGYQETQYF
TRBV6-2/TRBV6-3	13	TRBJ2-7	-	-	TGTGCCAGCAGTAATCTGCCCTCCTACGAGCAGTACTTC	CASSNLPSYEQYF
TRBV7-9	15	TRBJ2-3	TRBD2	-	TGTGCCAGCAGCTCCCCTAGCGGGCAGACAGATACGCAGTATTTT	CASSSPSGQTDTQYF
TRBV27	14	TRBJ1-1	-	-	TGTGCCAGCAGATGGGGAAGGGGGAACACTGAAGCTTTCTTT	CASRWGRGNTEAFF
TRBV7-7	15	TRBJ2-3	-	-	TGTGCTAGCAGCTTGGGCAGGGGTGCTGGGGATACGCAGTATTTT	CASSLGRGAGDTQYF
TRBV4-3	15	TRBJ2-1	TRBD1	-	TGCGCCAGCAGCCAAGACAGGGGGTCCTACAATGAGCAGTTCTTC	CASSQDRGSYNEQFF
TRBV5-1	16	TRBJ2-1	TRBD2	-	TGCGCCAGCAGCTTGGAGGGCGGGGGGCCCTACAATGAGCAGTTCTTC	CASSLEGGGPYNEQFF
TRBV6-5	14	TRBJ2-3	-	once	TGTGCCAGCAGTCCCGGCCTTCGGACAGATACGCAGTATTTT	CASSPGLRTDTQYF
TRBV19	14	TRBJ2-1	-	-	TGTGCCAGTAGTTTCCGGGAACAATACAATGAGCAGTTCTTC	CASSFREQYNEQFF
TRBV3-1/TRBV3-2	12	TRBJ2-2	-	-	TGTGCCAGCAGCCGACTCGACGGGGAGCTGTTTTTT	CASSRLDGELFF
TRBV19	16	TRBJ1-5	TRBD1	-	TGTGCCAGTACCACGACAGGGAGGGGAGGCAATCAGCCCCAGCATTTT	CASTTTGRGGNQPQHF
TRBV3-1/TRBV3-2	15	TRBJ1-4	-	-	TGTGCCAGCAGCAAAAACCCGGGCACTAATGAAAAACTGTTTTTT	CASSKNPGTNEKLFF
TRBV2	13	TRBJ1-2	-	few	TGTGCCAGCATGGTGGGGACCGCCTATGGCTACACCTTC	CASMVGTAYGYTF
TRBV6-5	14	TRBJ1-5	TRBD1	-	TGTGCCAGCAGTCGACAGGGGAGCAATCAGCCCCAGCATTTT	CASSRQGSNQPQHF
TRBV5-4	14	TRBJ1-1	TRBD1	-	TGTGCCAGCAGCCCGACAGGGGGGAACACTGAAGCTTTCTTT	CASSPTGGNTEAFF
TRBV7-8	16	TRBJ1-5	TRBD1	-	TGTGCCAGCAGTTCCTCCGGGACAGCTAGCAATCAGCCCCAGCATTTT	CASSSSGTASNQPQHF
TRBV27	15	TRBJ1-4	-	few	TGTGCCAGCAGTTTACGATGGGGAATTAATGAAAAACTGTTTTTT	CASSLRWGINEKLFF
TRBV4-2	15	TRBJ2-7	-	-	TGTGCCAGCAGCCAAGACGTGACTACCACCTACGAGCAGTACTTC	CASSQDVTTTYEQYF
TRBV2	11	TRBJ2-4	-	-	TGTGCCAGCAGTAAGGGGAACATTCAGTACTTC	CASSKGNIQYF
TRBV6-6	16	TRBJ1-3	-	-	TGTGCCAGCAGTTCCGCAGGGGACGGCTCTGGAAACACCATATATTTT	CASSSAGDGSGNTIYF
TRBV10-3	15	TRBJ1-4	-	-	TGTGCCATCAGTGAGTCTGGAGGAACAGCCGAAAAACTGTTTTTT	CAISESGGTAEKLFF
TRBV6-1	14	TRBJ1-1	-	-	TGTGCCAGCAGTGAAGTTTGGGGGCAAACTGAAGCTTTCTTT	CASSEVWGQTEAFF
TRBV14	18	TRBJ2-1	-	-	TGTGCCAGCAGCCAAGTACCGCCTCTGGGTCGGGCGTACAATGAGCAGTTCTTC	CASSQVPPLGRAYNEQFF
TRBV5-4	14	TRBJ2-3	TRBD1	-	TGTGCCAGCAGCTTGGGGACAGGGAAAGATACGCAGTATTTT	CASSLGTGKDTQYF
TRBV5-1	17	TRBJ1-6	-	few	TGCGCCAGCAGCTTGGCCCAGCCGGGGAGCTATAATTCACCCCTCCACTTT	CASSLAQPGSYNSPLHF
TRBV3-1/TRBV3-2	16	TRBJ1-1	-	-	TGTGCCAGCAGCCAGAACGGTCGACAATCGAACACTGAAGCTTTCTTT	CASSQNGRQSNTEAFF
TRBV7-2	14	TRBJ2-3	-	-	TGTGCCAGCAGCCAGCCGCCTCGGTTAGATACGCAGTATTTT	CASSQPPRLDTQYF
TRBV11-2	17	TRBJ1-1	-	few	TGTGCCAGCAGCTTAGTTGCGACAGGAGTTATGAACACTGAAGCTTTCTTT	CASSLVATGVMNTEAFF
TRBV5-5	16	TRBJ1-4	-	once	TGTGCCAGCAGCTTCGTCCCGGCAGGGGAGGCTGAAAAACTGTTTTTT	CASSFVPAGEAEKLFF
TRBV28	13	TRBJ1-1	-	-	TGTGCCAGCACCCCAGGAATGAACACTGAAGCTTTCTTT	CASTPGMNTEAFF
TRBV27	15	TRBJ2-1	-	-	TGTGCCAGCAGTTCCTGGGGGGGCAGGTGGAATGAGCAGTTCTTC	CASSSWGGRWNEQFF
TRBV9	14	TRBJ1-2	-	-	TGTGCCAGCAAACGAGGGCCCGATAACTATGGCTACACCTTC	CASKRGPDNYGYTF
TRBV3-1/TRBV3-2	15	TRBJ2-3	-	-	TGTGCCAGCAGCCAGGCGGACAGAAACACAGATACGCAGTATTTT	CASSQADRNTDTQYF
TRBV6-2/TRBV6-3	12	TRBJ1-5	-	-	TGTGCCAGCAGCTGGGACGCGGGACACCAGCTATTT	CASSWDAGHQLF